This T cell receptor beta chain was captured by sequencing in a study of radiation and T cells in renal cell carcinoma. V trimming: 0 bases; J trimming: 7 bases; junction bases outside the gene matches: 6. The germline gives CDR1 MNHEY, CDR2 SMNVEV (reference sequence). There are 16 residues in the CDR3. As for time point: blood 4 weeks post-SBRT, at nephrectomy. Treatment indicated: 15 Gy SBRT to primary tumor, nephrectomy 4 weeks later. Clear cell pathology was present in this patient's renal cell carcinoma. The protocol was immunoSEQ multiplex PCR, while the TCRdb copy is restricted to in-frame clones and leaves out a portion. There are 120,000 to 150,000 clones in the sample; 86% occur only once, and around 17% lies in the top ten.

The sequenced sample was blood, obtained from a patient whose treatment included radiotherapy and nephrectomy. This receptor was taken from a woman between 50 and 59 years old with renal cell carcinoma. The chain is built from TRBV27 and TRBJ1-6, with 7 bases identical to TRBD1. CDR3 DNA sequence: TGTGCCAGCAGTTTATCTCCGGTACAGGGGAATTCACCCCTCCACTTT. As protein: CASSLSPVQGNSPLHF.